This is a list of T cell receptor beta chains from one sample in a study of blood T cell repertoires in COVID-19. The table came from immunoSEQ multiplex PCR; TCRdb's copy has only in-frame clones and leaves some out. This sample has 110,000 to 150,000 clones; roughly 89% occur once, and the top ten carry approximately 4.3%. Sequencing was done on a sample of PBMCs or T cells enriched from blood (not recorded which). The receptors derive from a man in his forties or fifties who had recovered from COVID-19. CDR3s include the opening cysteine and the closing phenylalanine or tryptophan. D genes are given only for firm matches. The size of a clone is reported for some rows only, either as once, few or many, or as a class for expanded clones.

cdr3_nt: TGTGCCAGCAGCCGTTCCGGGACAGGACGGGAGACCCAGTACTTC
cdr3_aa: CASSRSGTGRETQYF
v_call: TRBV3-1/TRBV3-2
j_call: TRBJ2-5
clone_size: few
d_call: TRBD1

cdr3_nt: TGTGCCAGCAGTTACGGGCAGGGCCGAAAACTGTTTTTT
cdr3_aa: CASSYGQGRKLFF
v_call: TRBV6-5
j_call: TRBJ1-4
clone_size: -
d_call: -

cdr3_nt: TGTGCCAGCAGCCGGGGTAGAGCCGCTAACTATGGCTACACCTTC
cdr3_aa: CASSRGRAANYGYTF
v_call: TRBV5-6
j_call: TRBJ1-2
clone_size: -
d_call: -

cdr3_nt: TGTGCCACCGAAGCGGGGGGCCCAGCTAGCACAGATACGCAGTATTTT
cdr3_aa: CATEAGGPASTDTQYF
v_call: TRBV15
j_call: TRBJ2-3
clone_size: -
d_call: TRBD2

cdr3_nt: TGCGCCAGCAGCTTGATGCTAGCGGGGCAAGAGACCCAGTACTTC
cdr3_aa: CASSLMLAGQETQYF
v_call: TRBV5-1
j_call: TRBJ2-5
clone_size: -
d_call: TRBD2

cdr3_nt: TGTGCCAGCAGCTCAGGACAGACCCAAGAGACCCAGTACTTC
cdr3_aa: CASSSGQTQETQYF
v_call: TRBV11-1
j_call: TRBJ2-5
clone_size: -
d_call: -

cdr3_nt: TGTGCCAGCAGTTCGGATCAGGGGGACACCGGGGAGCTGTTTTTT
cdr3_aa: CASSSDQGDTGELFF
v_call: TRBV7-9
j_call: TRBJ2-2
clone_size: -
d_call: TRBD1

cdr3_nt: TGTGCCAGTAGTATCGGGTTTAATGAAAAACTGTTTTTT
cdr3_aa: CASSIGFNEKLFF
v_call: TRBV19
j_call: TRBJ1-4
clone_size: -
d_call: -

cdr3_nt: TGTGCCAGCAGCGTAGGTTCGGGGTACGCCTACGAGCAGTACTTC
cdr3_aa: CASSVGSGYAYEQYF
v_call: TRBV9
j_call: TRBJ2-7
clone_size: -
d_call: -

cdr3_nt: TGTGCCAGCACCAAACAGGGTACGGACTATGGCTACACCTTC
cdr3_aa: CASTKQGTDYGYTF
v_call: TRBV27
j_call: TRBJ1-2
clone_size: -
d_call: -

cdr3_nt: TGTGCCAGTAGCCCCCGGGACAATAGGAACACTGAAGCTTTCTTT
cdr3_aa: CASSPRDNRNTEAFF
v_call: TRBV19
j_call: TRBJ1-1
clone_size: -
d_call: -

cdr3_nt: TGTGCCAGCAGTATTCGTATGGAGACGCAGTATTTT
cdr3_aa: CASSIRMETQYF
v_call: TRBV11-2
j_call: TRBJ2-3
clone_size: once
d_call: -

cdr3_nt: TGTGCCACCAGTGATTTCTCCGTGGGGGGCCAAGAGACCCAGTACTTC
cdr3_aa: CATSDFSVGGQETQYF
v_call: TRBV24-1
j_call: TRBJ2-5
clone_size: -
d_call: -

cdr3_nt: TGTGCCAGCAGCGTAGCTGAGGGATGGGAGCAGTACTTC
cdr3_aa: CASSVAEGWEQYF
v_call: TRBV9
j_call: TRBJ2-7
clone_size: -
d_call: -

cdr3_nt: TGCGCCAGCAGCTTGGAGGTAGCGGGGAGCACAGATACGCAGTATTTT
cdr3_aa: CASSLEVAGSTDTQYF
v_call: TRBV5-1
j_call: TRBJ2-3
clone_size: -
d_call: TRBD2

cdr3_nt: TGTGCCAGCAGCTTGGAACAGGTGATGAACACTGAAGCTTTCTTT
cdr3_aa: CASSLEQVMNTEAFF
v_call: TRBV5-5
j_call: TRBJ1-1
clone_size: few
d_call: -

cdr3_nt: TGTGCCAGCAGTAGCGGGGGGGTAAACACAGATACGCAGTATTTT
cdr3_aa: CASSSGGVNTDTQYF
v_call: TRBV28
j_call: TRBJ2-3
clone_size: -
d_call: TRBD2

cdr3_nt: TGCGCCAGCAGCCAAGTGGCGGGTTCGGCTTCACCCCTCCACTTT
cdr3_aa: CASSQVAGSASPLHF
v_call: TRBV4-3
j_call: TRBJ1-6
clone_size: once
d_call: -

cdr3_nt: TGTGCCAGCTCACCCGGGACTGTCTATGGCTACACCTTC
cdr3_aa: CASSPGTVYGYTF
v_call: TRBV18
j_call: TRBJ1-2
clone_size: -
d_call: -

cdr3_nt: TGTGCCAGCTCCGGGACAGGGAACTATGGCTACACCTTC
cdr3_aa: CASSGTGNYGYTF
v_call: TRBV7-9
j_call: TRBJ1-2
clone_size: -
d_call: TRBD1

cdr3_nt: TGTGCCATCAGTGGACTAGGGCAGGGGGTCGCAGATACGCAGTATTTT
cdr3_aa: CAISGLGQGVADTQYF
v_call: TRBV10-3
j_call: TRBJ2-3
clone_size: -
d_call: -

cdr3_nt: TGTGCCAGCTCACCTCTCGACAGGGCCAACTATGGCTACACCTTC
cdr3_aa: CASSPLDRANYGYTF
v_call: TRBV18
j_call: TRBJ1-2
clone_size: -
d_call: TRBD1

cdr3_nt: TGTGCCAGCAGAGGGGCCCTTAACTATGGCTACACCTTC
cdr3_aa: CASRGALNYGYTF
v_call: TRBV28
j_call: TRBJ1-2
clone_size: once
d_call: -

cdr3_nt: TGTGCCAGCAGCACTTTTAGCGGGGGGGCCTACAATGAGCAGTTCTTC
cdr3_aa: CASSTFSGGAYNEQFF
v_call: TRBV7-9
j_call: TRBJ2-1
clone_size: once
d_call: TRBD2

cdr3_nt: TGTGCCAGCAGTGTGGGTCGGGGACAGCCGGATAGCAATCAGCCCCAGCATTTT
cdr3_aa: CASSVGRGQPDSNQPQHF
v_call: TRBV6-4
j_call: TRBJ1-5
clone_size: -
d_call: TRBD1

cdr3_nt: TGTGCCAGTAGTATAGATCCACCGGGACAGGGTCGGAACACTGAAGCTTTCTTT
cdr3_aa: CASSIDPPGQGRNTEAFF
v_call: TRBV19
j_call: TRBJ1-1
clone_size: -
d_call: TRBD1

cdr3_nt: TGTGCCAGCAGCCAACGCGGGGGCCGCTTTGAAAAACTGTTTTTT
cdr3_aa: CASSQRGGRFEKLFF
v_call: TRBV7-9
j_call: TRBJ1-4
clone_size: -
d_call: -

cdr3_nt: TGTGCCAGCAGTCCCGACAGGTTCACTGAAGCTTTCTTT
cdr3_aa: CASSPDRFTEAFF
v_call: TRBV12-3/TRBV12-4
j_call: TRBJ1-1
clone_size: -
d_call: -

cdr3_nt: TGTGCCAGCAGCCCCAGGGCATTGGTAACTGAAGCTTTCTTT
cdr3_aa: CASSPRALVTEAFF
v_call: TRBV28
j_call: TRBJ1-1
clone_size: -
d_call: -

cdr3_nt: TGTGCCCGGGGGACTAGCGGGAGTTTTTTTTACAATGAGCAGTTCTTC
cdr3_aa: CARGTSGSFFYNEQFF
v_call: TRBV30
j_call: TRBJ2-1
clone_size: -
d_call: TRBD2

cdr3_nt: TGTGCCAGTAGTATAAGTAACGGCGGGACGCAGTATTTT
cdr3_aa: CASSISNGGTQYF
v_call: TRBV19
j_call: TRBJ2-3
clone_size: -
d_call: -

cdr3_nt: TGTGCCAGCAGCTTAGCGTTTAGTCCGGCGACAAACTATGGCTACACCTTC
cdr3_aa: CASSLAFSPATNYGYTF
v_call: TRBV7-8
j_call: TRBJ1-2
clone_size: -
d_call: -

cdr3_nt: TGTGCGAGCAGGTACTCAACTAATGAAAAACTGTTTTTT
cdr3_aa: CASRYSTNEKLFF
v_call: TRBV28
j_call: TRBJ1-4
clone_size: -
d_call: -

cdr3_nt: TGTGCCAGCAGTCCCGCCGGACTGTACACAGATACGCAGTATTTT
cdr3_aa: CASSPAGLYTDTQYF
v_call: TRBV27
j_call: TRBJ2-3
clone_size: -
d_call: -

cdr3_nt: TGTGCCAGCAGTCGACGGGAAACAGGGGGTCAAGAGACCCAGTACTTC
cdr3_aa: CASSRRETGGQETQYF
v_call: TRBV6-6
j_call: TRBJ2-5
clone_size: -
d_call: TRBD1

cdr3_nt: TGTGCCACCAGCAGAGGGACAGGGGGCTGGAATCAGCCCCAGCATTTT
cdr3_aa: CATSRGTGGWNQPQHF
v_call: TRBV15
j_call: TRBJ1-5
clone_size: -
d_call: TRBD1

cdr3_nt: TGCGCCAGCAGCTTAATGGGGGGGACAAGCTCCTACAATGAGCAGTTCTTC
cdr3_aa: CASSLMGGTSSYNEQFF
v_call: TRBV5-1
j_call: TRBJ2-1
clone_size: -
d_call: -

cdr3_nt: TGTGCCAGCAGCGCCCTGACAGGGTTGAACTATGGCTACACCTTC
cdr3_aa: CASSALTGLNYGYTF
v_call: TRBV9
j_call: TRBJ1-2
clone_size: -
d_call: TRBD1

cdr3_nt: TGTGCCATCAAGGGGTCCTACAATGAGCAGTTCTTC
cdr3_aa: CAIKGSYNEQFF
v_call: TRBV28
j_call: TRBJ2-1
clone_size: -
d_call: -

cdr3_nt: TGTGCCAGCAGCCTCCACGGGACAGGGGGCAATGAGCAGTTCTTC
cdr3_aa: CASSLHGTGGNEQFF
v_call: TRBV7-2
j_call: TRBJ2-1
clone_size: -
d_call: TRBD1

cdr3_nt: TGTGCCAGCAGCTCAGGGTCCCCCGCTGAAGCTTTCTTT
cdr3_aa: CASSSGSPAEAFF
v_call: TRBV7-3
j_call: TRBJ1-1
clone_size: -
d_call: -

cdr3_nt: TGTGCCAGCAGCCTAACAGGGGACCAGCCCCAGCATTTT
cdr3_aa: CASSLTGDQPQHF
v_call: TRBV5-5
j_call: TRBJ1-5
clone_size: -
d_call: TRBD1

cdr3_nt: TGCGCCAGCAGCCGAAGTCGGGGGGCTGGAAACACCATATATTTT
cdr3_aa: CASSRSRGAGNTIYF
v_call: TRBV4-1
j_call: TRBJ1-3
clone_size: once
d_call: -

cdr3_nt: TGTGCCAGCTCACCACCGACTAGCGGGAGGGCCTTGTCCGGGGAGCTGTTTTTT
cdr3_aa: CASSPPTSGRALSGELFF
v_call: TRBV18
j_call: TRBJ2-2
clone_size: -
d_call: TRBD2

cdr3_nt: TGTGCCAGCAGGGGAAGGGGAAGCTACACCTTC
cdr3_aa: CASRGRGSYTF
v_call: TRBV3-1/TRBV3-2
j_call: TRBJ1-2
clone_size: -
d_call: -

cdr3_nt: TGTGCCAGTAGTAAAGTTAGCGGGTACAATGAGCAGTTCTTC
cdr3_aa: CASSKVSGYNEQFF
v_call: TRBV19
j_call: TRBJ2-1
clone_size: -
d_call: TRBD2

cdr3_nt: TGTGCCAGTAGTATCGGGACAGGACCTGCAACTAATGAAAAACTGTTTTTT
cdr3_aa: CASSIGTGPATNEKLFF
v_call: TRBV19
j_call: TRBJ1-4
clone_size: -
d_call: TRBD1

cdr3_nt: TGTGCCAGCTCACACGGGACAGCGTCGACAGATACGCAGTATTTT
cdr3_aa: CASSHGTASTDTQYF
v_call: TRBV18
j_call: TRBJ2-3
clone_size: -
d_call: TRBD1